Listed below are T cell receptor beta chains from one sample, sequenced in a study of CD8+CD57+ T cells in acquired aplastic anemia. MiXCR, applied by TCRdb to the reads, yields one record per CDR3 protein. The sample includes 450,000 to 600,000 distinct CDR3 sequences, more than 25% of them seen just once. The sample was sorted CD4+, CD8+, or CD8+CD57+ T cells (not recorded which) from PBMCs. The source is a human donor with aplastic anemia. The CDR3 runs from the conserved cysteine through the conserved F or W. A D gene is named only where the DNA matches it firmly. Expanded clones are given a class, and other clones once, few, many or no size at all.

clone size	V gene	J gene	D gene	CDR3 protein	CDR3 DNA
many	TRBV29-1	TRBJ2-7	TRBD2	CSVESASGIYEQYF	TGCAGCGTTGAATCGGCTAGCGGGATCTACGAGCAGTACTTC
few	TRBV5-6	TRBJ1-1	TRBD1	CASSFDRDNTEAFF	TGTGCCAGCAGCTTTGACAGGGACAACACTGAAGCTTTCTTT
once	TRBV7-7	TRBJ2-7	-	CASTMTLQYF	TGTGCCAGCACCATGACACTGCAGTACTTC
-	TRBV2	TRBJ1-6	-	CASSYGTSTLHF	TGTGCCAGCAGCTACGGGACATCAACCCTCCACTTT
-	TRBV10-3	TRBJ2-1	TRBD2	CAIRPRASGGSEQFF	TGTGCCATCAGACCCCGGGCTAGCGGGGGATCTGAGCAGTTCTTC
-	TRBV30	TRBJ2-7	-	CAWSVPSPNPSYEQYF	TGTGCCTGGAGTGTCCCTAGCCCCAACCCTTCCTACGAGCAGTACTTC
few	TRBV27	TRBJ2-7	-	CASSPRAEPTYEQYF	TGTGCCAGCAGTCCCCGGGCGGAGCCTACCTACGAGCAGTACTTC
many	TRBV9	TRBJ1-2	TRBD1	CASSVEGQGSRGYTF	TGTGCCAGCAGCGTAGAGGGACAGGGATCGCGTGGCTACACCTTC
many	TRBV20-1	TRBJ2-7	TRBD1	CSARTGQFNEQYF	TGCAGTGCTAGAACGGGACAGTTTAACGAGCAGTACTTC
many	TRBV9	TRBJ1-6	-	CASSEDSFNSPLHF	TGTGCCAGCAGCGAGGACAGCTTTAATTCACCCCTCCACTTT
-	TRBV7-6	TRBJ1-5	-	CASSKGEGNQPQHF	TGTGCCAGCAGCAAGGGGGAGGGCAATCAGCCCCAGCATTTT
-	TRBV12-3/TRBV12-4	TRBJ1-1	TRBD1	CASSPRQGGDTEAFF	TGTGCCAGCAGTCCTCGACAGGGAGGGGACACTGAAGCTTTCTTT
once	TRBV9	TRBJ1-1	-	CASSITESNTEAFF	TGTGCCAGCAGCATTACTGAATCGAACACTGAAGCTTTCTTT
many	TRBV20-1	TRBJ1-5	-	CSLGRYNQPQHF	TGCAGTCTAGGACGGTACAATCAGCCCCAGCATTTT
-	TRBV20-1	TRBJ2-1	-	CSASVRSSDEQFF	TGCAGTGCTAGCGTTCGGTCTAGCGATGAGCAGTTCTTC
many	TRBV11-2	TRBJ1-2	-	CASSTRPTRGQHDNYGYTF	TGTGCCAGCAGCACCCGCCCTACAAGGGGACAACACGATAACTATGGCTACACCTTC
-	TRBV2	TRBJ1-1	-	CASTRDTEAFF	TGTGCCAGCACGCGGGACACTGAAGCTTTCTTT
-	TRBV24-1	TRBJ1-6	-	CATMGRPGYLGNSPLHF	TGTGCCACCATGGGCAGACCAGGGTATCTCGGTAATTCACCCCTCCACTTT
-	TRBV18	TRBJ1-2	-	CASSPVGPGAGNYGYTF	TGTGCCAGCTCACCGGTCGGTCCGGGGGCGGGTAACTATGGCTACACCTTC
-	TRBV5-4	TRBJ2-5	TRBD2	CASSLSAGGYGETQYF	TGTGCCAGCAGCTTGTCTGCGGGGGGATACGGAGAGACCCAGTACTTC
-	TRBV30	TRBJ1-2	-	CAWSVRGSLRYGYTF	TGTGCCTGGAGTGTACGGGGGTCCTTGCGCTATGGCTACACCTTC
many	TRBV11-2	TRBJ2-7	TRBD2	CASSRSGASYEQYF	TGTGCCAGCAGCCGTAGCGGGGCCTCCTACGAGCAGTACTTC
-	TRBV15	TRBJ1-1	TRBD1	CATSRDQTLPPGQGAFTEAFF	TGTGCCACCAGCAGAGATCAAACTCTCCCTCCGGGACAGGGGGCGTTCACTGAAGCTTTCTTT
few	TRBV19	TRBJ2-1	-	CASSPHSRERTNEQFF	TGTGCCAGTAGCCCCCATTCCAGGGAAAGAACCAATGAGCAGTTCTTC
-	TRBV14	TRBJ2-7	TRBD2	CASSQDGLSSSGRFWGSEQYF	TGTGCCAGCAGCCAAGACGGTTTGTCGTCTAGCGGGAGATTTTGGGGCTCCGAGCAGTACTTC
many	TRBV2	TRBJ1-5	TRBD1	CASSDGTGVGPQHF	TGTGCCAGCAGTGATGGGACAGGGGTTGGGCCCCAGCATTTT
many	TRBV19	TRBJ1-6	-	CASTPGAESSPLHF	TGTGCCAGTACCCCTGGGGCGGAAAGTTCACCCCTCCACTTT
many	TRBV5-6	TRBJ1-2	-	CASSHRDTTRRGYTF	TGTGCCAGCAGCCACCGGGACACCACTCGTCGAGGCTACACCTTC
many	TRBV19	TRBJ2-7	-	CASSIEAGPYEQYF	TGTGCCAGTAGTATAGAGGCTGGGCCATACGAGCAGTACTTC
-	TRBV29-1	TRBJ2-1	TRBD1	CSVKETTGVFYNEQFF	TGCAGCGTCAAAGAAACCACAGGGGTTTTCTACAATGAGCAGTTCTTC
-	TRBV12-3/TRBV12-4	TRBJ2-5	-	CASSFPGVETQYF	TGTGCCAGCAGTTTTCCGGGGGTTGAGACCCAGTACTTC
few	TRBV18	TRBJ1-2	-	CASSPRGTLGGGYGYTF	TGTGCCAGCTCTCCTAGGGGCACGCTCGGAGGCGGGTATGGCTACACCTTC
few	TRBV9	TRBJ1-2	TRBD1	CASSVGQGEGGYTF	TGTGCCAGCAGCGTAGGACAGGGAGAGGGTGGCTACACCTTC
-	TRBV10-3	TRBJ2-5	-	CASSEQGETQYF	TGTGCCAGCAGTGAGCAGGGGGAGACCCAGTACTTC
-	TRBV12-3/TRBV12-4	TRBJ1-3	-	CASRQTSGNTIYF	TGTGCCAGCAGGCAGACCTCTGGAAACACCATATATTTT
many	TRBV25-1	TRBJ1-2	TRBD1	CASSKTTDRESLYGYTF	TGTGCCAGCAGTAAAACGACCGACAGGGAGTCTCTCTATGGCTACACCTTC